What follows are 29 T cell receptor beta chains derived from one specimen sequenced in a study of T-cell reconstitution after alpha-beta-depleted transplantation in children. This sample's TCRbeta library carried unique molecular identifier barcodes. One entry per CDR3 protein, called by TCRdb with MiXCR from the PCR reads. The sample has 780,000 or so distinct CDR3 sequences, roughly 15% seen once; the top ten hold roughly 5%. Source: PBMCs, mostly from graft donor cells, taken 360 days after TCRalphabeta/CD19-depleted stem cell transplant. These receptors came from a male patient under 18 who had a stem cell transplant for acute lymphoblastic leukemia, so the T cells may come from the graft donor.

The chain joins TRBV12-3 or TRBV12-4 to TRBJ2-3; no definite D call. The germline V and J ends were trimmed by 1 base and 4 bases, with 9 bases remaining between them. This CDR3 comprises 14 residues. The CDR3: CASSLGSASDTQYF. As DNA, the CDR3 is TGTGCCAGCAGTTTAGGGTCAGCTTCAGATACGCAGTATTTT.

This clonotype was counted a few times. The rearrangement uses TRBV7-2 and TRBJ1-6; possibly TRBD1 for D (6 bases). Per germline, CDR1 SGHTA and CDR2 FQGNSA. The CDR3 is 16 amino acids. Trimming stripped 2 bases from V and 0 bases from J, with 8 bases between. CDR3 in DNA: TGTGCCAGCAGCTTAAGGGGGGGCTCCTATAATTCACCCCTCCACTTT. Protein: CASSLRGGSYNSPLHF.

The genes are TRBV7-3 and TRBJ2-1, with TRBD2 matching over 9 bases. The ends lost 3 bases at V and 10 bases at J; junction bases unmatched: 10. CDR3 length: 15 residues. The germline gives CDR1 SGHTA, CDR2 FQGTGA. The CDR3 region is CASSFSGRMVGEQFF. In nucleotides, the CDR3 is TGTGCCAGCAGCTTTAGCGGGAGAATGGTCGGGGAGCAGTTCTTC.

This chain links TRBV11-1 with TRBJ2-7, with 10 positions matching TRBD1. Germline V gene lookup returns CDR1 SGHAT and CDR2 FQDESV (reference sequence). Losses at the gene ends were 2 bases for V and 4 bases for J; bases not matched to a gene: 17. The CDR3 length is 19 residues. The CDR3 loop reads CASSLFPSGQGGRGYEQYF. The CDR3 DNA follows: TGTGCCAGCAGCTTATTTCCAAGCGGACAGGGGGGAAGGGGTTACGAGCAGTACTTC.

This clonotype was seen only a few times. The J gene is TRBJ2-4, the V gene TRBV28; possibly TRBD1 for D (6 bases). The length of the CDR3 is 15 residues. Trimming shortened V by 3 bases and J by 1 base, and 10 bases separated the two germline ends. CDR1 and CDR2 (germline): MDHEN, SYDVKM. The CDR3 DNA follows: TGTGCCAGCAGTTTTAGGGGGTTGGCCAAAAACATTCAGTACTTC. This encodes CASSFRGLAKNIQYF.

The sample holds a few counts of this clonotype. The chain employs TRBV12-3 or TRBV12-4 and TRBJ2-3, with TRBD2 matching 8 bases. This CDR3 is 15 amino acids long. The junction had 3 bases not matched to a gene; V was cut back by 2 bases and J by 2 bases. The CDR3, as DNA: TGTGCCAGCAGTTTATTAGCGGGACCCACAGATACGCAGTATTTT. Translating gives CASSLLAGPTDTQYF.

The gene calls are TRBV25-1 and TRBJ1-3; D remains unclear. The CDR3 sequence is 16 residues long. V was pared by 3 bases and J by 0 bases, with 12 bases between. The germline V gene has CDR1 MGHDK and CDR2 SYGVNS. CDR3 bases: TGTGCCAGCAGTGACCTTGACGGACTCTCTGGAAACACCATATATTTT. Its protein is CASSDLDGLSGNTIYF. Combining the CDR3 with reference TRBV25-1 and TRBJ1-3 gives the whole variable domain EADIYQTPRYLVIGTGKKITLECSQTMGHDKMYWYQQDPGMELHLIHYSYGVNSTEKGDLSSESTVSRIRTEHFPLTLESARPSHTSQYLCASSDLDGLSGNTIYFGEGSWLTVV.

There are many counts of this clonotype. The chain employs TRBV27 and TRBJ1-2; D not resolved. CDR1 is MNHEY, CDR2 SMNVEV, per germline (reference sequence). The CDR3 has 17 residues. Trimming left V 2 bases short and J 2 bases short, with 18 bases between. Here the CDR3 DNA reads TGTGCCAGCAGTTTAAAAGTAATGGGCAGCCTAAACTATGGCTACACCTTC. Translated, it gives CASSLKVMGSLNYGYTF.

To note about this clonotype: This likely comes from a read error, as the CDR3 has no conserved phenylalanine or tryptophan at its end. This chain connects TRBV27 to TRBJ2-7, with D unresolved. V was clipped by 3 bases and J by 2 bases, with 11 bases between them. CDR1 and CDR2 (germline): MNHEY, SMNVEV (reference sequence). CDR3 length: 14 residues. CDR3 in amino acids: CASSFASVTYEQYL. The CDR3 DNA reads as TGTGCCAGCAGTTTTGCCAGTGTGACCTACGAGCAGTACCTC.

The sample holds a few counts of this clonotype. The chain joins TRBV20-1 to TRBJ2-3; 7 positions agree with TRBD2. The germline V gene has CDR1 DFQATT and CDR2 SNEGSKA (reference sequence). CDR3 length: 15 amino acids. Losses at the gene ends were 1 base for V and 2 bases for J; bases not matched to a gene: 6. CDR3 nucleotides: TGCAGTGCTAGAGGGCTAGCGGAATTCACAGATACGCAGTATTTT. Protein: CSARGLAEFTDTQYF.

This clonotype was picked up many times. The rearrangement links TRBV6-6 to TRBJ1-1; perhaps TRBD1 as D (5 bases). Looked up from germline, CDR1 is MNHNY and CDR2 is SVGAGI (reference sequence). The CDR3 extends over 11 amino acids. Trimming took off 7 bases at V and 4 bases at J, with 7 bases between the two ends. The CDR3 sequence: CASIQGTEAFF. CDR3 coding DNA: TGTGCCAGCATCCAGGGCACTGAAGCTTTCTTT.

This clonotype was seen just once. J is TRBJ2-7 and V is TRBV27, with D perhaps matching TRBD2 (6 bases). CDR3 size: 21 residues. The V end was cut by 3 bases, the J end by 0 bases, with 30 bases between. Germline CDR1 MNHEY, CDR2 SMNVEV (reference sequence). The CDR3 bases are TGTGCCAGCAGTTTCCGGAAGGACTATTTAGGGAAGATGAAAAGCTCCTACGAGCAGTACTTC. This codes for CASSFRKDYLGKMKSSYEQYF.

The chain is built from TRBV6-5 and TRBJ1-2, with D maybe TRBD1 (5 bases). The CDR3 contains 15 residues. Germline V gene lookup returns CDR1 MNHEY and CDR2 SVGAGI. The V end was cut by 1 base, the J end by 4 bases, with 13 bases between. The CDR3 spells CASSYWGSLIYGYTF. In nucleotides, the CDR3 is TGTGCCAGCAGTTACTGGGGGTCCCTCATCTATGGCTACACCTTC.

This clonotype has a count of ten or more. The chain carries TRBV29-1 and TRBJ2-1; 9 bases fit TRBD2. Losses at the gene ends were 4 bases for V and 6 bases for J; bases not matched to a gene: 10. Germline assignment: CDR1 SQVTM and CDR2 ANQGSEA. The length of the CDR3 is 15 residues. The CDR3 sequence is CSVGGTSGPINEQFF. The CDR3 bases are TGCAGCGTTGGGGGTACTAGCGGGCCTATCAATGAGCAGTTCTTC.

This clonotype was counted at least ten times. The chain is built from TRBV5-1 and TRBJ2-7; 9 nucleotides line up with TRBD2. With V trimmed by 0 bases and J by 3 bases, 10 bases remained unmatched. Germline V gene lookup returns CDR1 SGHRS and CDR2 YFSETQ. The CDR3 extends over 17 amino acids. CDR3 loop: CASSLESSLAGVYEQYF. CDR3 nucleotide sequence: TGCGCCAGCAGCTTGGAATCCTCTTTAGCGGGAGTCTACGAGCAGTACTTC.

This clonotype has just a few counts. The CDR3 DNA is TGTGCCAGCAGTGAATTTCCCCAGTACAATGAGCAGTTCTTC. This translates into CASSEFPQYNEQFF. The rearrangement uses TRBV2 and TRBJ2-1; D is undetermined. The germline gives CDR1 SNHLY, CDR2 FYNNEI. V dropped 2 bases and J dropped 4 bases, with 9 bases sitting between them. CDR3 size: 14 residues.

The chain recombines TRBV4-1 with TRBJ2-2; 9 bases map to TRBD1. Germline trimming cut 6 bases from V and 2 bases from J; bases unmatched to any gene: 10. This CDR3 comprises 17 residues. Germline lookup yields CDR1 MGHRA and CDR2 YSYEKL. CDR3 protein: CASSHNIQGANTGELFF. Written as DNA, the CDR3 is TGCGCCAGCAGTCATAATATACAGGGGGCAAACACCGGGGAGCTGTTTTTT.

The chain links TRBV11-2 to TRBJ2-4, with 7 nucleotides matching TRBD2. Trimming removed 4 bases from V and 8 bases from J; junction bases left unmatched: 8. The length of the CDR3 is 14 residues. From germline, CDR1 is SGHAT and CDR2 FQNNGV. CDR3 residues: CASSSPGGGDIQYF. CDR3 coding DNA: TGTGCCAGCAGCTCACCGGGGGGAGGGGACATTCAGTACTTC.

This clonotype was seen only a few times. The chain recombines TRBV29-1 with TRBJ2-7, with a possible D match to TRBD1 (6 bases). The germline V gene has CDR1 SQVTM and CDR2 ANQGSEA. This CDR3 is 12 amino acids long. Trimming took off 4 bases at V and 3 bases at J, with 10 bases between the two ends. CDR3 nucleotide sequence: TGCAGCGTTGCTCAGGGGCGCTACGAGCAGTACTTC. It specifies CSVAQGRYEQYF.

This clonotype was picked up a small number of times. V usage is TRBV4-1 and J usage is TRBJ2-3, with D hard to call. Per the germline V gene, CDR1 is MGHRA and CDR2 is YSYEKL. The CDR3 loop spans 16 amino acids. Trimming took 4 bases from V and 2 from J, leaving 16 bases between them. In DNA form, the CDR3 reads TGCGCCAGCAGCCCGAGATTGACGGAGTTCACAGATACGCAGTATTTT. It encodes CASSPRLTEFTDTQYF.

This clonotype appeared once. The J gene is TRBJ2-3, the V gene TRBV4-1; D gene ambiguous. With the DNA end fitting TRBJ1-5 better, the J assignment may be wrong. The CDR3 contains 18 residues. Germline CDR1 MGHRA, CDR2 YSYEKL. The CDR3 is CASSQTETGPGGTDTQHF. The CDR3 nucleotides are TGCGCCAGCAGCCAGACGGAAACGGGTCCCGGAGGCACAGATACGCAGCATTTT.

This clonotype was found many times. CDR3 amino acids: CASSLWLTGELFF. In DNA form, the CDR3 reads TGCGCCAGCAGCTTGTGGCTCACCGGGGAGCTGTTTTTT. The chain employs TRBV5-1 and TRBJ2-2; D is unclear. Trimming removed 1 base at V and 4 bases at J, with 5 bases between. The CDR3 has 13 residues. CDR1 is SGHRS, CDR2 YFSETQ, per germline.

This clonotype has only a few counts. V is TRBV1 and J is TRBJ1-5. TRBV1 is a pseudogene locus. This CDR3 comprises 14 residues. CDR3 nucleotide sequence: TGCACCAGCAGCCGGGAACGGGGAAATCAGCCCCAGCATTTT. It translates to CTSSRERGNQPQHF.

This clonotype was counted a few times. V and J are TRBV18 and TRBJ2-2; perhaps TRBD1 as D (6 bases). CDR1 and CDR2 (germline): KGHSH, LQKENI. The CDR3 spans 15 residues. Trimming removed 5 bases from V and 0 bases from J, with 10 bases in between. The CDR3 nucleotides read TGTGCCAGCTCAGGATGGGACACGAACACCGGGGAGCTGTTTTTT. Translation: CASSGWDTNTGELFF.

This clonotype was seen ten or more times. This chain uses TRBV12-3 or TRBV12-4 with TRBJ1-3; D unclear. V shed 3 bases and J shed 0 bases, with 6 bases lying between them. CDR3 size: 14 residues. CDR3 in amino acids: CASSFFGSGNTIYF. DNA of the CDR3: TGTGCCAGCAGTTTTTTTGGCTCTGGAAACACCATATATTTT.

The chain has TRBV2 and TRBJ2-3; D remains ambiguous. V was pared by 7 bases and J by 2 bases, with 16 bases between. CDR1 SNHLY and CDR2 FYNNEI come from the germline V gene. The CDR3 totals 15 residues. CDR3 sequence reads: CASIRTQTLTDTQYF. As DNA, the CDR3 is TGTGCCAGCATCAGAACCCAAACACTCACAGATACGCAGTATTTT. The complete variable domain, with remaining parts taken from reference TRBV2 and TRBJ2-3, reads EPEVTQTPSHQVTQMGQEVILRCVPISNHLYFYWYRQILGQKVEFLVSFYNNEISEKSEIFDDQFSVERPDGSNFTLKIRSTKLEDSAMYFCASIRTQTLTDTQYFGPGTRLTVL.

This clonotype was observed a few times. V gene TRBV5-4 combines with J gene TRBJ2-1; perhaps TRBD1 as D (5 bases). The germline gives CDR1 SGHNT, CDR2 YYREEE (reference sequence). V lost 1 base to trimming and J lost 7 bases, with 15 bases between them. There are 15 residues in the CDR3. This CDR3 is CASSLWTVAGNEQFF. CDR3 sequence (DNA): TGTGCCAGCAGCTTGTGGACGGTTGCAGGGAATGAGCAGTTCTTC.

This clonotype showed up just a few times. The chain recombines TRBV18 with TRBJ2-1, with a tentative D call TRBD2 (6 bases). The CDR3 spans 13 residues. V was pared by 0 bases and J by 9 bases, with 9 bases between. CDR1 is KGHSH, CDR2 LQKENI, per germline. Written as DNA, the CDR3 is TGTGCCAGCTCACCACCAGGGGAGGTTGAGCAGTTCTTC. This codes for CASSPPGEVEQFF.

V usage is TRBV12-3 or TRBV12-4 and J usage is TRBJ1-6, with TRBD1 matching 8 bases. The V segment lost 6 bases and the J segment 9 bases; nucleotides outside the gene matches: 7. CDR3 length equals 14 residues. CDR3 region: CASSLAGGSSPLHF. DNA for the CDR3: TGTGCCAGCAGCCTGGCAGGGGGCAGTTCACCCCTCCACTTT.